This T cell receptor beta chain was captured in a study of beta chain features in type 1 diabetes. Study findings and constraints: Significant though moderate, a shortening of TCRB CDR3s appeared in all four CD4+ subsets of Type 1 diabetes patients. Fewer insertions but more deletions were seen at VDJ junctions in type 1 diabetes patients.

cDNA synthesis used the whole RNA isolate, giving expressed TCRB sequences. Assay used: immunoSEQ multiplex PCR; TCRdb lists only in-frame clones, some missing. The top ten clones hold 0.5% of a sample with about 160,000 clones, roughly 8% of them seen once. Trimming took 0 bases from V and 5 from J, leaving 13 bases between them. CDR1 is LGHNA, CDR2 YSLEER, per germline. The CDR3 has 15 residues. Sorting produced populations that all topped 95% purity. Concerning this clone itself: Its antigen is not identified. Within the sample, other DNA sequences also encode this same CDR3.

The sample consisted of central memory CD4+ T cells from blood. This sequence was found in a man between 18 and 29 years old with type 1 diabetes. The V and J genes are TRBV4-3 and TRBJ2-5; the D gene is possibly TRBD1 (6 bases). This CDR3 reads CASSQDPRGSETQYF. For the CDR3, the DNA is TGCGCCAGCAGCCAAGATCCGAGGGGGTCGGAGACCCAGTACTTC.